The 27 T cell receptor beta chains presented below share a single source sample, sequenced in a study of blood T cell repertoires in COVID-19. Only in-frame clones appear in the TCRdb table, and some are missing; sequencing was by immunoSEQ multiplex PCR. The sample includes about 280,000 clones, 75% to 90% of them seen just once. Sequences were obtained from peripheral blood. These receptors originate from a woman between 65 and 79 years old with acute or convalescent COVID-19.

The chain employs TRBV7-9 and TRBJ2-5; TRBD2 matches at 14 bases. Germline CDR1 reads SEHNR; CDR2 reads FQNEAQ (reference sequence). The CDR3 loop spans 15 amino acids. V shed 4 bases, J shed 3 bases, and the junction held 1 base outside the gene matches. The CDR3 region is CASSWGLAGEETQYF. For the CDR3, the DNA is TGTGCCAGCAGCTGGGGACTAGCGGGGGAAGAGACCCAGTACTTC.

The chain links TRBV3-1 (or the pseudogene TRBV3-2) to TRBJ1-2; no clear D. Germline CDR1 reads LGHDT; CDR2 reads YNNKEL (reference sequence). Trimming took off 4 bases at V and 1 base at J, with 10 bases between the two ends. The CDR3 consists of 14 residues. The CDR3 DNA sequence: TGTGCCAGCAGCCCCGCCGCCAGTAACTATGGCTACACCTTC. It specifies CASSPAASNYGYTF.

The V and J genes are TRBV5-5 and TRBJ1-1; 9 bases line up with TRBD1. This CDR3 is built from 15 residues. The J segment lost 0 bases and the V segment lost 5 bases, leaving 5 bases of the junction unmatched. Per the germline V gene, CDR1 is SGHKS and CDR2 is YYEKEE (reference sequence). The CDR3 DNA is TGTGCCAGCAGAACACAGGGGGCCATGAACACTGAAGCTTTCTTT. Protein: CASRTQGAMNTEAFF.

The rearrangement uses TRBV28 and TRBJ2-3, with D perhaps matching TRBD2 (7 bases). Germline CDR1 MDHEN, CDR2 SYDVKM. CDR3 size: 16 residues. The V gene lost 2 bases and the J gene lost 5 bases, with 17 bases spanning the gap. CDR3 coding DNA: TGTGCCAGCAGTTTAGCAGGGCGGGGGCGAGGAGATACGCAGTATTTT. Its protein product is CASSLAGRGRGDTQYF.

This chain joins TRBV5-1 and TRBJ1-1, with a weak D call TRBD1 (5 bases). The germline V gene has CDR1 SGHRS and CDR2 YFSETQ. The CDR3 spans 15 residues. The germline V and J ends were trimmed by 4 bases and 6 bases, with 19 bases remaining between them. The CDR3 DNA is TGCGCCAGCAGCCCCCTGCGGGGGGGGGAGGCTGAAGCTTTCTTT. This codes for CASSPLRGGEAEAFF. Full variable domain (rest looked up from reference TRBV5-1 and TRBJ1-1): KAGVTQTPRYLIKTRGQQVTLSCSPISGHRSVSWYQQTPGQGLQFLFEYFSETQRNKGNFPGRFSGRQFSNSRSEMNVSTLELGDSALYLCASSPLRGGEAEAFFGQGTRLTVV.

The chain is built from TRBV6-5 and TRBJ1-1; D is unclear. CDR1 is MNHEY, CDR2 SVGAGI, per germline. This CDR3 is built from 13 residues. Trimming pared 0 bases from V and 5 bases from J, leaving 7 bases between. The CDR3 DNA reads TGTGCCAGCAGTTACTCGGAACAGACTGAAGCTTTCTTT. It translates to CASSYSEQTEAFF.

Turning to this clone: A read error may account for a junction end that differs from germline. The chain has TRBV19 and TRBJ2-3, with TRBD2 as a possible D gene (5 bases). The CDR3 extends over 12 amino acids. Germline V CDR1 and CDR2: LNHDA, SQIVND (reference sequence). As DNA, the CDR3 is TGTGCCAGTAGTACTAGCACCGATACGCAGTATTTT. Translation: CASSTSTDTQYF.

The chain uses TRBV18 and TRBJ2-2; 8 bases align to TRBD1. The CDR3 covers 14 residues. The V segment lost 5 bases and the J segment 8 bases; nucleotides outside the gene matches: 7. Germline values: CDR1 KGHSH, CDR2 LQKENI. CDR3 bases: TGTGCCAGCTCAACTCGACAGGGGACGGGGGAGCTGTTTTTT. This encodes CASSTRQGTGELFF.

This clone was seen a few times. V and J are TRBV2 and TRBJ1-3, with D perhaps matching TRBD1 (6 bases). V shed 8 bases and J shed 4 bases, with 9 bases lying between them. This CDR3 spans 12 amino acids. Germline V gene data show CDR1 as SNHLY and CDR2 as FYNNEI. CDR3 loop: CASGTFGNTIYF. CDR3 DNA: TGTGCCAGCGGGACATTCGGAAACACCATATATTTT. The full variable domain, its missing parts supplied by reference TRBV2 and TRBJ1-3, is EPEVTQTPSHQVTQMGQEVILRCVPISNHLYFYWYRQILGQKVEFLVSFYNNEISEKSEIFDDQFSVERPDGSNFTLKIRSTKLEDSAMYFCASGTFGNTIYFGEGSWLTVV.

The V gene is TRBV6-5, the J gene TRBJ1-3; D remains unclear. V lost 0 bases to trimming and J lost 4 bases, with 13 bases between them. CDR3 length: 16 residues. Germline-derived CDR1 and CDR2 are MNHEY and SVGAGI. The CDR3 sequence is CASSYSWGGHGNTIYF. CDR3 DNA sequence: TGTGCCAGCAGTTACTCGTGGGGAGGGCACGGAAACACCATATATTTT.

Only a few counts were recorded for this clone. J is TRBJ2-5 and V is TRBV15, with 8 bases fitting TRBD1. In germline, CDR1 is LNHNV, CDR2 YYDKDF (reference sequence). V shed 8 bases and J 3 bases; nucleotides not matched to a gene: 8. The CDR3 contains 14 residues. CDR3 nucleotides: TGTGCCACCGGTACAGGGGGACAAAAAGAGACCCAGTACTTC. Translating gives CATGTGGQKETQYF. The whole variable domain, filled in from reference TRBV15 and TRBJ2-5, reads DAMVIQNPRYQVTQFGKPVTLSCSQTLNHNVMYWYQQKSSQAPKLLFHYYDKDFNNEADTPDNFQSRRPNTSFCFLDIRSPGLGDTAMYLCATGTGGQKETQYFGPGTRLLVL.

V and J are TRBV30 and TRBJ1-1; the D is unclear. The CDR3 consists of 13 residues. In germline, CDR1 is GTSNPN, CDR2 SVGIG (reference sequence). Deletions cut 4 bases from V and 5 bases from J, with 14 bases between. The CDR3 DNA reads as TGTGCCTGGATTTCGTCGAGAGGGACTGAAGCTTTCTTT. This encodes CAWISSRGTEAFF.

The genes are TRBV15 and TRBJ1-2; weak D call: TRBD1 (6 bases). CDR3 length equals 16 residues. Germline V gene lookup returns CDR1 LNHNV and CDR2 YYDKDF (reference sequence). Trimming cost V 2 bases and J 2 bases, with 15 bases left between them. CDR3 protein: CATSRRYRENNYGYTF. CDR3 coding DNA: TGTGCCACCAGCAGAAGGTACAGGGAAAACAACTATGGCTACACCTTC.

The gene calls are TRBV5-1 and TRBJ2-4; tentative D call: TRBD1 (5 bases). Germline lookup yields CDR1 SGHRS and CDR2 YFSETQ. This CDR3 has 13 amino acids. Trimming left V 5 bases short and J 3 bases short, with 9 bases between. The CDR3 DNA follows: TGCGCCAGCAGTTTTGACAGCAAAAACATTCAGTACTTC. Translating it yields CASSFDSKNIQYF.

This clone was detected only once. CDR3 sequence (DNA): TGCGCCAGCAGCCCCGTCGGCCTGGGGCATGGCTACACCTTC. As protein: CASSPVGLGHGYTF. The genes are TRBV5-1 and TRBJ1-2; D is possibly TRBD1 (5 bases). This CDR3 region has 14 residues. Germline V gives CDR1 SGHRS, CDR2 YFSETQ. With 4 bases removed from V and 6 bases from J, the gap between germline ends came to 16 bases.

The rearrangement joins TRBV7-8 to TRBJ2-7; the match to TRBD2 covers 8 bases. J gave up 3 bases and V 6 bases, and 7 bases lay outside the gene matches. Per germline, CDR1 SGHVS and CDR2 FQNEAQ. The CDR3 covers 14 residues. The CDR3 sequence is CASSPGTRIYEQYF. For the CDR3, the DNA is TGTGCCAGCAGTCCCGGGACTAGGATCTACGAGCAGTACTTC.

In its sample, this clone was seen once. This sequence joins TRBV6-5 and TRBJ1-1; tentatively, D is TRBD1 (5 bases). The CDR3 extends over 13 amino acids. V was shortened by 5 bases and J by 0 bases, with 7 bases between the two germline ends. Germline V lookup: CDR1 MNHEY, CDR2 SVGAGI. CDR3 residues: CASSPGMNTEAFF. CDR3 nucleotides: TGTGCCAGCAGTCCAGGGATGAACACTGAAGCTTTCTTT.

A remark on this clone: The junction does not match germline at one end; this may be a read error. The gene calls are TRBV7-9 and TRBJ2-7; a possible D gene is TRBD2 (6 bases). The CDR3 has 15 residues. CDR1 is SEHNR, CDR2 FQNEAQ, per germline (reference sequence). The CDR3 is CASSLIMGGSSEQYF. The CDR3 DNA reads as TGTGCCAGCAGCTTGATCATGGGGGGATCCTCCGAGCAGTACTTC.

The chain recombines TRBV27 with TRBJ1-5; D gene ambiguous. Germline values: CDR1 MNHEY, CDR2 SMNVEV (reference sequence). V gave up 3 bases and J gave up 4 bases, with 10 bases separating them. There are 14 residues in the CDR3. CDR3 DNA sequence: TGTGCCAGCAGTTTTGGAGGGCGGAATCAGCCCCAGCATTTT. It specifies CASSFGGRNQPQHF.

The chain couples TRBV16 to TRBJ1-2; tentatively, D is TRBD1 (5 bases). Germline values: CDR1 KGHSY, CDR2 FQNENV. Deletions cut 0 bases from V and 11 bases from J, with 13 bases between. CDR3 length equals 13 residues. The CDR3: CASSQSSVGGYTF. The CDR3 DNA is TGTGCCAGCAGCCAATCGTCCGTGGGGGGGTACACCTTC. Using reference TRBV16 and TRBJ1-2 for the parts outside the CDR3, the full variable domain is GEEVAQTPKHLVRGEGQKAKLYCAPIKGHSYVFWYQQVLKNEFKFLISFQNENVFDETGMPKERFSAKCLPNSPCSLEIQATKLEDSAVYFCASSQSSVGGYTFGSGTRLTVV.

The rearrangement links TRBV15 to TRBJ1-1, with D unclear. The germline CDR1 and CDR2 sequences are LNHNV and YYDKDF (reference sequence). Trimming pared 4 bases from V and 1 base from J, leaving 7 bases between. This CDR3 has 13 residues. In DNA, the CDR3 is TGTGCCACCAGCACATCTAGGAACACTGAAGCTTTCTTT. Its translation: CATSTSRNTEAFF.

The chain is built from TRBV3-1 (or the pseudogene TRBV3-2) and TRBJ1-5; 7 bases line up with TRBD1. The trim removed 4 bases at V and 5 bases at J, leaving 2 bases unmatched. CDR1 and CDR2 (germline): LGHDT, YNNKEL (reference sequence). CDR3 length: 13 amino acids. CDR3: CASSRDRDQPQHF. The CDR3, as DNA: TGTGCCAGCAGCCGGGACAGAGATCAGCCCCAGCATTTT.

This clone was counted a single time. V is TRBV11-2 and J is TRBJ2-3, with D hard to call. The ends were cut back, 4 bases at V and 0 bases at J, with 8 bases in the middle. Germline V lookup: CDR1 SGHAT, CDR2 FQNNGV. This CDR3 has 14 residues. This CDR3 reads CASSSVRSTDTQYF. DNA for the CDR3: TGTGCCAGCAGCTCGGTGCGCAGCACAGATACGCAGTATTTT.

The V call is TRBV18, the J call TRBJ2-7; 9 bases line up with TRBD1. This CDR3 spans 16 amino acids. V shed 2 bases and J 0 bases; nucleotides not matched to a gene: 5. The germline V gene encodes CDR1 KGHSH and CDR2 LQKENI. The CDR3 coding sequence is TGTGCCAGCTCACCAGACAGGGGGTTCCCCTCCTACGAGCAGTACTTC. Translated: CASSPDRGFPSYEQYF.

V is TRBV3-1 (or the pseudogene TRBV3-2) and J is TRBJ1-3, with D uncertain. This CDR3 is 16 amino acids long. V dropped 0 bases and J dropped 0 bases, with 9 bases sitting between them. Germline V CDR1 and CDR2: LGHDT, YNNKEL (reference sequence). Here the CDR3 reads CASSQDGGPSGNTIYF. The CDR3 DNA reads as TGTGCCAGCAGCCAAGACGGAGGCCCCTCTGGAAACACCATATATTTT.

J is TRBJ1-5 and V is TRBV18; D is perhaps TRBD1 (6 bases). CDR1 KGHSH and CDR2 LQKENI come from the germline V gene. The V end lost 5 bases, the J end lost 3 bases, and 11 bases lay between the germline ends. This CDR3 spans 14 amino acids. Here the CDR3 reads CASSSTGNNQPQHF. The CDR3 region has the DNA TGTGCCAGCTCATCAACAGGGAACAATCAGCCCCAGCATTTT.

The J gene is TRBJ2-2, the V gene TRBV3-1 (or the pseudogene TRBV3-2), with a tentative D call TRBD1 (6 bases). CDR1 is LGHDT and CDR2 is YNNKEL in the germline V gene (reference sequence). Deletions cut 4 bases from V and 7 bases from J, with 13 bases between. The CDR3 loop spans 14 amino acids. The CDR3 DNA follows: TGTGCCAGCAGCCGCAGGGGAACCGGCGGGGAGCTGTTTTTT. It yields the protein CASSRRGTGGELFF.